This T cell receptor (beta chain) was identified in a study of CD8+ T cells in alopecia areata. This CDR3 is 14 amino acids long. V dropped 4 bases and J dropped 2 bases, with 14 bases sitting between them. Per germline, CDR1 SQVTM and CDR2 ANQGSEA. In each case, RNA was isolated and then reverse transcribed into cDNA as the sequencing template. Measured with immunoSEQ multiplex PCR; TCRdb has only the in-frame clones, and not every one. The sample includes about 190,000 clones, 50% to 75% of them seen just once. The sequenced sample was CD4+ T cells sorted from blood, obtained at week 0. V gene TRBV29-1 combines with J gene TRBJ2-5, with D hard to call. The sequence was collected from a human donor with alopecia areata. The CDR3 loop is CSVGFRLRQETQYF. As DNA, the CDR3 is TGCAGCGTTGGTTTTCGGCTACGACAAGAGACCCAGTACTTC.